Listed below are T cell receptor beta chains from one sample, sequenced in a study of T cells in Graves' hyperthyroidism and ophthalmopathy. Via MiXCR, TCRdb re-called the multiplex PCR reads, giving one row per CDR3 protein. The data contain approximately 620,000 distinct CDR3 sequences, approximately 16% of them singletons. The sequencing sample was made of blood. The receptors derive from a woman in her thirties or forties with Graves' ophthalmopathy. Each CDR3 is given with its conserved first and last residue. The D gene is left open where the match is weak. Size is stated for part of the rows, as once, few or many counts, or as a class when the clone is expanded.

>TRBJ2-3|TRBV4-2|many|-
TGTGCCAGCAGCCAAGGTCACACAGATACGCAGTATTTT
CASSQGHTDTQYF
>TRBJ2-1|TRBV12-3/TRBV12-4|many|TRBD1
TGTGCCAGCACCCTTAGGGTGGGGACAGCGTACAATGAGCAGTTCTTC
CASTLRVGTAYNEQFF
>TRBJ1-4|TRBV7-2|many|-
TGTGCCAGCAGCTTATGGTCAACTAATGAAAAACTGTTTTTT
CASSLWSTNEKLFF
>TRBJ2-3|TRBV5-1|-|TRBD1
TGCGCCAGCAGCCAATTTAAATCGCGGACAGGGGAGGCAGATACGCAGTATTTT
CASSQFKSRTGEADTQYF
>TRBJ2-1|TRBV3-1|-|TRBD1
TGTGCCAGCAGCCCGGACAGGGGACTGAGGCTTTATGAGCAGTTCTTC
CASSPDRGLRLYEQFF
>TRBJ2-1|TRBV13|few|TRBD1
TGTGCCACCAGTGAATCAGGGGGAGTCCGGGGTGAGCAGTTCTTC
CATSESGGVRGEQFF
>TRBJ2-5|TRBV11-2|-|-
TGTGCCAGCAGCATAGTCAGGGGATCCCAAGAGACCCAGTACTTC
CASSIVRGSQETQYF
>TRBJ1-3|TRBV30|-|-
TGTGCCTGGAGTACGGGTGAATCTGGAAACACCATATATTTT
CAWSTGESGNTIYF
>TRBJ1-1|TRBV27|many|TRBD1
TGTGCCAGCCGAGGACAGGGTGGTTGGGATACTGAAGCTTTCTTT
CASRGQGGWDTEAFF
>TRBJ1-2|TRBV6-1|many|TRBD1
TGTGCCAGCAGCCGTGACAGGGAATATGGCTACACCTTC
CASSRDREYGYTF
>TRBJ2-5|TRBV28|-|-
TGTGCCAGCAGAGAAGACGGGGAAGAGACCCAGTACTTC
CASREDGEETQYF
>TRBJ1-5|TRBV5-5|-|-
TGTGCCAGCAGCTTGGGTCTCCGGCAGGGCAGTCAGCCCCAGCATTTT
CASSLGLRQGSQPQHF
>TRBJ2-7|TRBV5-1|many|-
TGCGCCAGCAGCCAGCAGGGGACCTCAATTCCATACGAGCAGTACTTC
CASSQQGTSIPYEQYF
>TRBJ2-1|TRBV24-1|-|-
TGTGCCACCATAATTCCCAGGGCTGAGCCCTCCTACAATGAGCAGTTCTTC
CATIIPRAEPSYNEQFF
>TRBJ2-5|TRBV7-3|few|TRBD2
TGTGCCAGCAGCCCTAGCGGGGGGGCCAGGGAGACCCAGTACTTC
CASSPSGGARETQYF
>TRBJ2-3|TRBV5-1|many|TRBD1
TGCGCCAGCAGCATACAGGGGGGCACAGATACGCAGTATTTT
CASSIQGGTDTQYF
>TRBJ2-3|TRBV18|many|-
TGTGCCAGCTCACCGACCACAGATACGCAGTATTTT
CASSPTTDTQYF
>TRBJ2-3|TRBV7-8|many|-
TGTGCCAGCAGCTTAATGATCCTTCTCGATCCAAATACGCAGTATTTT
CASSLMILLDPNTQYF
>TRBJ2-7|TRBV28|many|-
TGTGCCAGCAGCAGGGACCCCGAGCAGTACTTC
CASSRDPEQYF
>TRBJ1-1|TRBV11-2|-|TRBD1
TGTGCCAGCAGCTTAGTCGGACAGGGAATGGGAGAAGCTTTCTTT
CASSLVGQGMGEAFF
>TRBJ1-1|TRBV30|-|TRBD1
TGTGCCTGGAGTCCTTCAGGGGGAGCGACTGAAGCTTTCTTT
CAWSPSGGATEAFF
>TRBJ2-7|TRBV20-1|few|TRBD1
TGCAGTGCTCAACAAACAGGGGCTCGCGAGCAGTACTTC
CSAQQTGAREQYF
>TRBJ1-2|TRBV12-3/TRBV12-4|-|TRBD1
TGTGCCAGCAGCCCTGGGACAGGGGTAGACTATGGCTACACCTTC
CASSPGTGVDYGYTF
>TRBJ1-6|TRBV11-2|few|-
TGTGCCAGCAGCTTACGCTCAGGGTTGGGTTCACCCCTCCACTTT
CASSLRSGLGSPLHF
>TRBJ1-5|TRBV19|few|-
TGTGCCAGTAGTATAGATCGACAGGCTCGTAGCAATCAGCCCCAGCATTTT
CASSIDRQARSNQPQHF
>TRBJ2-2|TRBV7-9|-|-
TGTGCCAGCAGCTCGAGGCAGTTGGGAACCGGGGAGCTGTTTTTT
CASSSRQLGTGELFF
>TRBJ1-3|TRBV2|many|-
TGTGCCAGCGCCGGCGGACAGTGGTCGGGAAACACCATATATTTT
CASAGGQWSGNTIYF
>TRBJ2-5|TRBV20-1|many|-
TGCAGTGCTAGAACGGGAGAGGTCCAAGAGACCCAGTACTTC
CSARTGEVQETQYF
>TRBJ2-1|TRBV27|many|TRBD2
TGTGCCAGCAGTCCCTCCCCGCCGCGGGAGGGGCACTACAATGAGCAGTTCTTC
CASSPSPPREGHYNEQFF
>TRBJ1-5|TRBV4-2|-|-
TGTGCCAGCAGCCAAGATCTCCAACAGCCCCAGCATTTT
CASSQDLQQPQHF
>TRBJ2-1|TRBV20-1|many|-
TGCAGTGTCCGGGGAATCACCTACAATGAGCAGTTCTTC
CSVRGITYNEQFF
>TRBJ2-3|TRBV2|many|TRBD2
TGTGCCAGCAGAGAACTAGCGGTGACAGATACGCAGTATTTT
CASRELAVTDTQYF
>TRBJ1-6|TRBV10-2|-|TRBD1
TGCGCCAGCAGTCGTCAGGGACAGGGATCCTCACCCCTCCACTTT
CASSRQGQGSSPLHF
>TRBJ2-7|TRBV12-3/TRBV12-4|once|TRBD2
TGTGCCAGCAGCACGGTAGCGGGAGGGCCGATTAACGAGCAGTACTTC
CASSTVAGGPINEQYF
>TRBJ1-1|TRBV5-1|many|-
TGCGCCAGCAGCCCCGGCTGGGCACAGAACACTGAAGCTTTCTTT
CASSPGWAQNTEAFF
>TRBJ2-5|TRBV5-4|-|-
TGTGCCAGCAGCTACGAGCCCGATCGGGTAGAGGAGACCCAGTACTTC
CASSYEPDRVEETQYF
>TRBJ2-5|TRBV12-3/TRBV12-4|many|-
TGTGCCAGCAGTTTAGGAACGGGATCGGAGACCCAGTACTTC
CASSLGTGSETQYF
>TRBJ2-7|TRBV28|few|TRBD1
TGTGCCAGCAGAGGCACAGGGGGCGTCTACGAGCAGTACTTC
CASRGTGGVYEQYF
>TRBJ2-1|TRBV7-9|-|TRBD2
TGTGCCAGCAGCTCAACGGGGGGGGTCCCGACAAAGCAGTTCTTC
CASSSTGGVPTKQFF
>TRBJ1-1|TRBV2|-|-
TGTGCCAGCAGATCGGACATGGGGTCTGAAGCTTTCTTT
CASRSDMGSEAFF
>TRBJ1-1|TRBV30|many|-
TGTGCCTGGAGTTTCGGGGGGAACACTGAAGCTTTCTTT
CAWSFGGNTEAFF
>TRBJ2-5|TRBV29-1|-|TRBD2
TGCAGCGTTTGGACTAGCGGGAGGGCCAGGGAGACCCAGTACTTC
CSVWTSGRARETQYF
>TRBJ1-1|TRBV3-1|many|TRBD1
TGTGCCAGCAGCCAAGGGGACAGAGACACTGAAGCTTTCTTT
CASSQGDRDTEAFF
>TRBJ2-1|TRBV18|-|TRBD2
TGTGCCAGCTCACCGAGCGGGACTAGCGGGAGGCCTAAATCGTTCTTC
CASSPSGTSGRPKSFF